A single sample is the source of the 11 T cell receptor beta chains below, sequenced in a study of radiotherapy plus CTLA-4 blockade in lung cancer. Clones were read by immunoSEQ multiplex PCR, and TCRdb kept only the in-frame ones, dropping some. The sample contains 95,000 to 150,000 clones, 85% to 90% of which appear only once. Here the sequenced sample was peripheral blood, taken from a patient treated with radiotherapy plus ipilimumab. The receptors derive from a human donor with non-small cell lung cancer that progressed on radiotherapy plus ipilimumab.

V gene TRBV5-1 combines with J gene TRBJ2-1; 11 positions match TRBD2. Germline V CDR1 and CDR2: SGHRS, YFSETQ. J lost 9 bases, V lost 5 bases, and 10 bases had no gene match. This CDR3 is built from 15 residues. CDR3 sequence reads: CASSPLAGEVSEQFF. The CDR3 region has the DNA TGCGCCAGCAGTCCACTAGCGGGAGAAGTCAGTGAGCAGTTCTTC.

V and J are TRBV5-1 and TRBJ2-5; 8 bases map to TRBD1. Germline V gene data show CDR1 as SGHRS and CDR2 as YFSETQ. With V trimmed by 3 bases and J by 1 base, 5 bases remained unmatched. The CDR3 has 15 residues. This CDR3 reads CASSSRTGSQETQYF. In DNA, the CDR3 is TGCGCCAGCAGCTCCCGGACAGGGTCCCAAGAGACCCAGTACTTC.

The sample holds one count of this clone. The chain combines TRBV10-3 with TRBJ1-1; 7 bases fit TRBD1. This CDR3 is 13 amino acids long. V gave up 4 bases and J gave up 4 bases; unmatched junction bases: 3. Per the germline V gene, CDR1 is ENHRY and CDR2 is SYGVKD. DNA of the CDR3: TGTGCCATCAGTGGGGAGGGGGCCACTGAAGCTTTCTTT. Its protein product is CAISGEGATEAFF.

The chain joins TRBV11-2 to TRBJ1-1; D not certain. Germline CDR1 is SGHAT and CDR2 is FQNNGV. The CDR3 is 11 amino acids. V was trimmed by 1 base and J by 8 bases, leaving 5 bases between them. The DNA of the CDR3 is TGTGCCAGCAGCTTAGGGCTAGAAGCTTTCTTT. This encodes CASSLGLEAFF.

The chain has TRBV6-5 and TRBJ2-1, with 8 bases aligning to TRBD2. The CDR3 is 14 amino acids. V trimming: 4 bases; J trimming: 12 bases; junction bases outside the gene matches: 11. CDR1 and CDR2 from the germline V gene are MNHEY and SVGAGI. CDR3: CASSSAGAIFTQFF. The CDR3 nucleotides are TGTGCCAGCAGTTCAGCGGGGGCAATTTTCACGCAGTTCTTC.

The genes are TRBV9 and TRBJ2-1; D unresolved. CDR3 size: 14 residues. The germline gives CDR1 SGDLS, CDR2 YYNGEE. Trimming pared 1 base from V and 6 bases from J, leaving 11 bases between. CDR3 residues: CASSVLVGANEQFF. CDR3 bases: TGTGCCAGCAGCGTACTGGTCGGAGCCAATGAGCAGTTCTTC.

The chain couples TRBV5-1 to TRBJ1-1; D unclear. The CDR3 is 14 amino acids. Germline V gene data show CDR1 as SGHRS and CDR2 as YFSETQ. Trimming took off 1 base at V and 5 bases at J, with 12 bases between the two ends. The CDR3 sequence is CASSLRVEGTEAFF. CDR3 DNA sequence: TGCGCCAGCAGCTTGAGGGTTGAGGGAACTGAAGCTTTCTTT.

The V and J genes are TRBV7-8 and TRBJ2-7, with TRBD1 matching over 7 bases. V lost 5 bases and J lost 2; bases outside the gene matches: 9. The germline V gene has CDR1 SGHVS and CDR2 FQNEAQ. This CDR3 has 15 amino acids. The CDR3 is CASSQSGTETYEQYF. CDR3 coding DNA: TGTGCCAGCAGCCAATCCGGGACAGAAACCTACGAGCAGTACTTC.

This clone was found once. V is TRBV6-1 and J is TRBJ1-2; no clear D gene. The ends were cut back, 5 bases at V and 5 bases at J, with 18 bases in the middle. The CDR3 contains 15 residues. The V gene's germline CDR1 is MNHNS and CDR2 SASEGT. The CDR3 is CASSLRTESIYGYTF. The CDR3 nucleotides are TGTGCCAGCAGTCTAAGGACCGAGTCGATATATGGCTACACCTTC.

The chain joins TRBV5-1 to TRBJ2-1, with a possible D match to TRBD2 (6 bases). CDR3 length: 15 residues. The V and J ends lost 4 bases and 9 bases respectively, with 20 bases between them. CDR1 is SGHRS, CDR2 YFSETQ, per germline. The CDR3 bases are TGCGCCAGCAGCGTCCCCGCGGGTGACGGGGGTGAGCAGTTCTTC. This encodes CASSVPAGDGGEQFF.

The chain is built from TRBV5-1 and TRBJ2-7; D is possibly TRBD1 (5 bases). CDR1 SGHRS and CDR2 YFSETQ come from the germline V gene. Trimming took 1 base from V and 2 from J, leaving 10 bases between them. The CDR3 consists of 14 residues. The CDR3 nucleotides read TGCGCCAGCAGCTTGAACGCAGGGACCTACGAGCAGTACTTC. It encodes CASSLNAGTYEQYF.